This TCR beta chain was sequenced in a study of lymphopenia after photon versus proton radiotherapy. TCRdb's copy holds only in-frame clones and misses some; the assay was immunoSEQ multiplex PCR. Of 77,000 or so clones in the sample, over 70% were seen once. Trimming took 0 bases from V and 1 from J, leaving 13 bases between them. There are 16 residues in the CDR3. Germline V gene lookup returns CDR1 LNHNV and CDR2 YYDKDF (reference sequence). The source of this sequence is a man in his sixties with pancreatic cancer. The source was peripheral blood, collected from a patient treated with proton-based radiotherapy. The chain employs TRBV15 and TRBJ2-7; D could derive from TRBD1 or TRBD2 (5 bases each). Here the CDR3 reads CATSRDGGTGSYEQYF. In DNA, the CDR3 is TGTGCCACCAGCAGAGATGGTGGGACGGGATCCTACGAGCAGTACTTC.